The next 14 T cell receptor beta chains were all read from a single sample in a study of naive and memory T cell subsets. TCR cDNA received a 3' ligated oligonucleotide that carried a UMI. Amplification of ligated cDNA took four PCR rounds with SP2 and nested alpha and beta constant primers. Using its own MiXCR run on the 5' RACE reads, TCRdb lists one record per CDR3 protein. The sample carries 57,000 or so distinct CDR3 sequences, around 7.3% recorded once. These receptors all come from a male donor in good health.

The table lists this clonotype with many counts. The chain couples TRBV6-2 or TRBV6-3 to TRBJ2-5; 8 bases line up with TRBD2. Looked up from germline, CDR1 is MNHEY and CDR2 is SVGEGT. J lost 7 bases, V lost 5 bases, and 6 bases had no gene match. The CDR3 spans 13 residues. The CDR3 DNA sequence: TGTGCCAGCAGTCGGACTAGCCTGGGGACCCAGTACTTC. Amino acid sequence: CASSRTSLGTQYF.

This clonotype was counted many times. In DNA form, the CDR3 reads TGTGCCAGCAGCCTAGGGGGGACTGGGCTCTCTGGAAACACCATATATTTT. Translated, it gives CASSLGGTGLSGNTIYF. The chain recombines TRBV7-2 with TRBJ1-3; possibly TRBD1 for D (6 bases). The CDR3 is made up of 17 amino acids. The V gene's germline CDR1 is SGHTA and CDR2 FQGNSA. V was clipped by 5 bases and J by 0 bases, with 17 bases between them.

This clonotype has a handful of counts. The CDR3 DNA is TGTGCCTGGAGTGTACGGTCGAAGGGCGGAGGTGTTTTCTTT. The encoded protein is CAWSVRSKGGGVFF. V and J are TRBV30 and TRBJ1-1; no definite D call. CDR1 and CDR2 (germline): GTSNPN, SVGIG (reference sequence). V was pared by 0 bases and J by 13 bases, with 21 bases between. This CDR3 has 14 amino acids.

The CDR3, as DNA: TGCGCCAGCAGCTCCGCTAGCTCTAGCGGGCGGAGCAATGAGCAGTTCTTC. Protein product: CASSSASSSGRSNEQFF. The gene calls are TRBV5-1 and TRBJ2-1; 8 bases map to TRBD2. The V and J ends lost 3 bases and 6 bases, in that order; junction bases with no gene match: 14. Germline values: CDR1 SGHRS, CDR2 YFSETQ. CDR3 length equals 17 residues.

This clonotype occurred many times. The rearrangement links TRBV3-1 to TRBJ1-2, with 12 bases that match TRBD1. Germline CDR1 is LGHDT and CDR2 is YNNKEL (reference sequence). CDR3 size: 17 residues. V was pared by 0 bases and J by 8 bases, with 10 bases of the junction left unmatched. Here the CDR3 reads CASSQEGGTGGLEGYTF. For the CDR3, the DNA is TGTGCCAGCAGCCAAGAAGGAGGGACAGGGGGCTTGGAGGGCTACACCTTC.

This clonotype was detected many times. V gene TRBV2 combines with J gene TRBJ1-1, with D possibly matching TRBD1 (5 bases). The CDR3 extends over 11 amino acids. The V gene lost 4 bases and the J gene lost 6 bases, with 6 bases spanning the gap. CDR1 SNHLY and CDR2 FYNNEI come from the germline V gene. DNA of the CDR3: TGTGCCAGCAGTGTCAGGGCTGAAGCTTTCTTT. Protein: CASSVRAEAFF.

This clonotype was seen a few times. V and J are TRBV12-3 or TRBV12-4 and TRBJ1-1; D is ambiguous. The CDR3 has 12 amino acids. The germline V and J ends were trimmed by 5 bases and 2 bases, with 6 bases remaining between them. As DNA, the CDR3 is TGTGCCAGCAGTGCACTTAACACTGAAGCTTTCTTT. Translated: CASSALNTEAFF.

This clonotype appeared a few times. The chain joins TRBV19 to TRBJ1-5; TRBD1 matches 9 bases. CDR3 length equals 15 residues. Germline V gene data show CDR1 as LNHDA and CDR2 as SQIVND (reference sequence). Trimming removed 5 bases from V and 2 bases from J; junction bases left unmatched: 4. CDR3 in DNA: TGTGCCAGTAGTGAAACAGGGGGCCGCAATCAGCCCCAGCATTTT. Amino acids: CASSETGGRNQPQHF.

This sequence joins TRBV14 and TRBJ1-1; 7 nucleotides line up with TRBD1. Germline loops: CDR1 SGHDN, CDR2 FVKESK. The CDR3 contains 15 residues. V shed 3 bases, J shed 1 base, and the junction held 5 bases outside the gene matches. The CDR3 spells CASSQVRGGNTEAFF. The CDR3 nucleotides are TGTGCCAGCAGCCAGGTCAGGGGGGGGAACACTGAAGCTTTCTTT.

The sample holds a few counts of this clonotype. V usage is TRBV25-1 and J usage is TRBJ2-5; 7 bases map to TRBD1. Trimming took 6 bases from V and 7 from J; bases not matched to a gene: 8. The CDR3 is made up of 13 amino acids. The germline V gene encodes CDR1 MGHDK and CDR2 SYGVNS. The CDR3 DNA follows: TGTGCCAGCAGGGAGGACAGGACGGGGACCCAGTACTTC. This translates into CASREDRTGTQYF.

The V gene is TRBV29-1, the J gene TRBJ2-5, with D unclear. The V and J ends lost 2 bases and 1 base respectively, with 5 bases between them. Germline V gene lookup returns CDR1 SQVTM and CDR2 ANQGSEA. The CDR3 is made up of 12 amino acids. The chain's CDR3 is CSVESSQETQYF. The CDR3 nucleotides read TGCAGCGTTGAATCCTCCCAAGAGACCCAGTACTTC.

This clonotype was detected only once. A read error may produce the germline difference seen at one junction end. V usage is TRBV15 and J usage is TRBJ2-1, with TRBD1 as a possible D gene (6 bases). Per the germline V gene, CDR1 is LNHNV and CDR2 is YYDKDF (reference sequence). The CDR3 is 15 amino acids. CDR3 residues: CANSSDRFSYNEQFF. CDR3 coding DNA: TGTGCCAACAGCAGTGACAGGTTCTCCTACAATGAGCAGTTCTTC.

This clonotype was recorded many times. V and J are TRBV6-5 and TRBJ1-1, with D hard to call. The germline V gene encodes CDR1 MNHEY and CDR2 SVGAGI. This CDR3 is 13 amino acids long. V lost 3 bases and J 1 base, leaving 6 bases between the germline ends. CDR3 DNA: TGTGCCAGCAGTTATACAGAGAACACTGAAGCTTTCTTT. The encoded protein is CASSYTENTEAFF.

The rearrangement links TRBV24-1 to TRBJ2-5; D remains ambiguous. The germline V gene encodes CDR1 KGHDR and CDR2 SFDVKD. With 5 bases removed from V and 0 bases from J, the gap between germline ends came to 6 bases. The CDR3 has 13 amino acids. The CDR3 nucleotides read TGTGCCACCAGTGGAGCAAACCAAGAGACCCAGTACTTC. Its translation: CATSGANQETQYF.